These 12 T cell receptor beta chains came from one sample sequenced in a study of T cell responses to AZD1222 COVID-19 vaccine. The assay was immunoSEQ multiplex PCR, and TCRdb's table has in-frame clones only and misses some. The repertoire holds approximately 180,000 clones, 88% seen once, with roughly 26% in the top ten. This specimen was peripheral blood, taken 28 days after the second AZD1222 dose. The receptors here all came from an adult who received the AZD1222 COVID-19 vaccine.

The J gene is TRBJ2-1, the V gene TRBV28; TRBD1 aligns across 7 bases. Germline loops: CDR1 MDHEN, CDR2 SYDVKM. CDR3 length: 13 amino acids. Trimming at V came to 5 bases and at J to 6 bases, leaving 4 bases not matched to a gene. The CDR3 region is CASSQTGINEQFF. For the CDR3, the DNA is TGTGCCAGCAGTCAGACAGGGATCAATGAGCAGTTCTTC.

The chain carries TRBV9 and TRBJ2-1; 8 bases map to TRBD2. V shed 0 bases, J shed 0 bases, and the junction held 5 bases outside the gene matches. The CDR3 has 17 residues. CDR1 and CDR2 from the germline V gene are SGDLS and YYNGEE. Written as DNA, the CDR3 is TGTGCCAGCAGCGTAGGGTTAGCGGGAAGCTCCTACAATGAGCAGTTCTTC. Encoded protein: CASSVGLAGSSYNEQFF.

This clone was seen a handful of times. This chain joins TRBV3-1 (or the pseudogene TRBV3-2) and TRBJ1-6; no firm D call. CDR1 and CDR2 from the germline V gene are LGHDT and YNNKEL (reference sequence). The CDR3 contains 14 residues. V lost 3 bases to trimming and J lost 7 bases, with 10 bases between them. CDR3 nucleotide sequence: TGTGCCAGCAGCCAGCTGATGGTCAATTCACCCCTCCACTTT. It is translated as CASSQLMVNSPLHF.

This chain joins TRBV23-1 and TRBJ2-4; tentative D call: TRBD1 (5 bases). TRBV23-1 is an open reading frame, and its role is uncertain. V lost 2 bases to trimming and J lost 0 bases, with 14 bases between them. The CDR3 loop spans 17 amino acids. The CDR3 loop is CASSQTPRDGAKNIQYF. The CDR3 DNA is TGCGCCAGCAGTCAAACCCCCAGGGATGGAGCCAAAAACATTCAGTACTTC.

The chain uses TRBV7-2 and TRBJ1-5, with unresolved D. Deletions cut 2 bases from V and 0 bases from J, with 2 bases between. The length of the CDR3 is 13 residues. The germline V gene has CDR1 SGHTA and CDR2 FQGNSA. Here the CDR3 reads CASSLRSNQPQHF. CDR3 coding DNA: TGTGCCAGCAGCTTACGTAGCAATCAGCCCCAGCATTTT.

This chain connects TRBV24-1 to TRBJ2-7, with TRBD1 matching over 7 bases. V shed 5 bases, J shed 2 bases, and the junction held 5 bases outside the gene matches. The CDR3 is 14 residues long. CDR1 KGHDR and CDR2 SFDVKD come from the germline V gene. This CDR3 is CATSASGTAYEQYF. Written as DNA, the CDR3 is TGTGCCACCAGTGCCTCCGGGACAGCCTACGAGCAGTACTTC.

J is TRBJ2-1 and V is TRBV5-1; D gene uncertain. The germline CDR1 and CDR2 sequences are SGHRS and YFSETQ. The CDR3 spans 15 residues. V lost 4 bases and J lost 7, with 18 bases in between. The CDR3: CASSRTGPLQNEQFF. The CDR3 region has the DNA TGCGCCAGCAGCCGTACTGGACCTCTCCAGAATGAGCAGTTCTTC.

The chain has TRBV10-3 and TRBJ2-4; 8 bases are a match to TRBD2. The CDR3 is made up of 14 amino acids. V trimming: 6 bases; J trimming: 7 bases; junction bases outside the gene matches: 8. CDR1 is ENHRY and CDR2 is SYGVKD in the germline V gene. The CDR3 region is CAISPGLDTNIQYF. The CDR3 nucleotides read TGTGCCATCAGCCCGGGACTAGATACGAACATTCAGTACTTC.

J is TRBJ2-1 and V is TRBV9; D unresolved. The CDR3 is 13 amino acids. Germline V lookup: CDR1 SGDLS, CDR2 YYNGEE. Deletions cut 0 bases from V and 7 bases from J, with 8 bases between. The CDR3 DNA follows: TGTGCCAGCAGCGTAGGACCGAAAAATGAGCAGTTCTTC. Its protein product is CASSVGPKNEQFF.

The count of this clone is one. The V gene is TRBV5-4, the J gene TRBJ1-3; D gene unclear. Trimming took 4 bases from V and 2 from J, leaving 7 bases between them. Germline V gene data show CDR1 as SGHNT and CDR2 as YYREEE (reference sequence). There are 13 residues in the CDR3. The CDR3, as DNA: TGTGCCAGCAGCCCGCCCCCTGGAAACACCATATATTTT. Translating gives CASSPPPGNTIYF.

The DNA for the CDR3 is TGTGCCACCAGTGACCACACCCTAGCGGGAGGGTCGAGCACCGGGGAGCTGTTTTTT. This gives the protein CATSDHTLAGGSSTGELFF. The chain links TRBV24-1 to TRBJ2-2; 12 bases map to TRBD2. The CDR3 has 19 residues. V was pared by 4 bases and J by 4 bases, with 12 bases of the junction left unmatched. Germline V gives CDR1 KGHDR, CDR2 SFDVKD.

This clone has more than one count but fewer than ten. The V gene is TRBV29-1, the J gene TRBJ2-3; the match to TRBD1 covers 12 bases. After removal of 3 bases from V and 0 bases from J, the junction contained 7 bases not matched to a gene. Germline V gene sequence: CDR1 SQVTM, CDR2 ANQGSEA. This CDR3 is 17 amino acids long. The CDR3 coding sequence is TGCAGCGTTGAGGGACAGGGGGCGCCGAGTAGCACAGATACGCAGTATTTT. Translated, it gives CSVEGQGAPSSTDTQYF.